Described below is a single T cell receptor (beta chain) sequence and its context. V was pared by 2 bases and J by 5 bases, with 10 bases between. The CDR3 is made up of 14 amino acids. From germline, CDR1 is SGHTA and CDR2 FQGNSA. This record comes from a study of blood T cell repertoires in COVID-19. Background on the study: Donors in the United States, Italy and Spain gave samples during acute or convalescent COVID-19. Sources were T cells, B-cell-depleted T cells, or PBMCs; the material itself was cDNA or gDNA.

In the original processing: Nucleated cell number was recorded as an estimate derived from reference gene primer amplification. Repertoires were generated with immunoSEQ multiplex PCR, while TCRdb's copy carries only in-frame clones and drops some. Clone size and the V and J calls come from that table; the DNA yielded D and trimming. The sample contains 250,000 or so clones, more than 70% of which appear only once. The receptor's source is a man older than 75 with acute or convalescent COVID-19. The V call is TRBV7-2, the J call TRBJ1-5; D remains unclear. Specimen: peripheral blood. CDR3 sequence (DNA): TGTGCCAGCAGCTTATACGGAGTGGATCAGCCCCAGCATTTT. Translating gives CASSLYGVDQPQHF.